The clone carrying this T cell receptor (beta chain) was observed many times. This entry belongs to a study of post-analysis software for immune sequencing data. Across the study: Clinical courses comprised relapsing-remitting, secondary progressive and progressive-relapsing multiple sclerosis.

Unique molecular identifiers featured in each of the TCR beta cDNA libraries. TCRdb re-called the PCR reads through MiXCR, storing one row per CDR3 protein. Among roughly 160,000 distinct CDR3 sequences, under 40% were seen once, and the ten largest hold under 30%. This clonotype was sampled from a girl under 18 with multiple sclerosis. The specimen was blood, collected after autologous hematopoietic stem cell transplantation.

The CDR3 region is CASSQQRAGGDTQYF. As DNA, the CDR3 is TGTGCCAGCAGCCAACAGCGGGCGGGGGGAGATACGCAGTATTTT. V is TRBV7-9 and J is TRBJ2-3; 8 nucleotides match TRBD2. Trimming removed 5 bases from V and 5 bases from J; junction bases left unmatched: 9. CDR3 length: 15 amino acids. From germline, CDR1 is SEHNR and CDR2 FQNEAQ (reference sequence).